The entry below describes one T cell receptor beta chain. How the authors handled the data: Estimation of nucleated cell counts was performed using reference gene primer amplification. TCRdb's copy holds only in-frame clones and misses some; the assay was immunoSEQ multiplex PCR. That table gives V, J and clone size, and the DNA gave D and trimming. The profile shows 350,000 or so clones, about nine tenths of them singletons. This entry is derived from a study of blood T cell repertoires in COVID-19. The overall study: PBMCs, B-cell-depleted T cells, or T cells provided the cDNA or gDNA that made up the material.

Germline V gives CDR1 MNHEY, CDR2 SMNVEV (reference sequence). The length of the CDR3 is 16 residues. After removal of 5 bases from V and 4 bases from J, the junction contained 14 bases not matched to a gene. The sample comprised PBMCs or T cells enriched from blood (not recorded which). The TCR was taken from a woman in her thirties who had been exposed to COVID-19. The chain couples TRBV27 to TRBJ2-7; 7 nucleotides align to TRBD2. CDR3 region: CASSTNGRPPGYEQYF. The CDR3 bases are TGTGCCAGCAGTACCAACGGGAGGCCGCCTGGTTACGAGCAGTACTTC.